The T cell receptor beta chain described here comes from a study of blood T cell repertoires in COVID-19. About the research overall: Sites across the United States, Italy and Spain contributed samples from acute and convalescent COVID-19. PBMCs, B-cell-depleted T cells, or T cells were the source of the cDNA or gDNA that made up the material.

Original processing notes: Amplification from reference gene primers served as the basis for estimated nucleated cell counts. Libraries were prepared by immunoSEQ multiplex PCR; TCRdb keeps only in-frame clonotypes and omits some of them. The V and J calls and the clone size are those of that table, but D and trimming were determined from the DNA. The table has roughly 97,000 clones, 76% seen once; the top ten hold more than 6.5%. The CDR3 sequence is 17 residues long. This chain uses TRBV21-1 with TRBJ2-5; whether TRBD1, the table's D call, matches the DNA was not checked. TRBV21-1 is reported as a pseudogene. What was sequenced was peripheral blood. The sequence was collected from a man between 65 and 85 years old with acute or convalescent COVID-19. The CDR3 nucleotides read TGTGCCAGCAGCGGGCCCGGGACAGACCTCCGAGGTCGGACCCAGTACTTC. Encoded protein: CASSGPGTDLRGRTQYF.